This T cell receptor (beta chain) was sequenced for a study of Graves' ophthalmopathy and Graves' hyperthyroidism. Study-wide points: A model of 13 signatures distinguished ophthalmopathy from stable hyperthyroidism at about 86% sensitivity and nearly 82% specificity.

This clonotype showed up many times. The antigen remains undetermined. CDR3 size: 13 residues. The V end lost 2 bases, the J end lost 2 bases, and 6 bases lay between the germline ends. Germline V CDR1 and CDR2: SGHAT, FQNNGV. Amplification from RNA transcripts yielded the TCR beta CDR3 regions. First-round RT-PCR with HTBI primers preceded a second-round multiplex PCR. TCRdb ran MiXCR on the multiplex PCR reads and lists one entry per CDR3 protein. The table includes 300,000 to 400,000 distinct CDR3 sequences, roughly 17% detected once. This sequence was found in an adult man with Graves' ophthalmopathy. This sequence joins TRBV11-2 and TRBJ2-5; D not resolved. The sample consisted of peripheral blood. DNA for the CDR3: TGTGCCAGCAGCTTACCCGAACAAGAGACCCAGTACTTC. Residues: CASSLPEQETQYF.